Included here is one T cell receptor (beta chain) sequence, with context. A single count supports this clonotype. What antigen it recognizes has not been identified. It has no much larger one-base neighbor in the sample; base qualities were not kept. The sample originates from a study of blood T cells in healthy people across ages (dated by TCRdb to the mid-2010s). Regarding the complete study: Template switching captured roughly one uniquely barcoded TCR beta cDNA molecule per two T cells in model experiments. Using deep sequencing normalized with unique cDNA molecular identifiers, the study measured how TCR beta repertoire diversity changes with age. The donors were split into four age groups: young (average 16 years), middle-aged (around 37), aged (around 67) and long-lived (more than 80). To avoid experimental bias, donors of different ages were spread randomly across the sequencing lanes. The study analyzed two additional independent replicas of 1 million unique cDNA reads from the same blood draw for two donors, one aged 18 to 29 and one aged 80 or older.

Donors were a few dozen systemically healthy Caucasian individuals from Russia aged roughly 6 to 90 years. About 9.8 milliliters of peripheral blood were drawn from each donor into EDTA-treated Vacutainer tubes. Ficoll-Paque density-gradient centrifugation was used to isolate PBMCs, with at least 7 million per sample. Trizol reagent was used to extract total RNA from PBMCs, with at least 5.5 micrograms per sample. The percentages of naive CD45RAhigh/CD27high T cells were determined by flow cytometry on a PBMC aliquot from every donor. CDR1 and CDR2 were assigned from the germline V gene (reference sequence) as GTSNPN and SVGIG. Trimmed from V: 3 bases; trimmed from J: 4 bases; junction bases lacking a gene match: 13. The CDR3 starts with the cysteine, ends with the phenylalanine, and has 17 residues. Only the CDR3 region is kept as DNA, spanning 51 bases read in frame from base 1. The library was obtained by 5' RACE. The second PCR ran for roughly 7 to 12 cycles and used a J-beta primer mix along with a sample-barcoded 5' primer. A template-switch 5' adaptor carrying 12 random nucleotides introduced a unique molecular identifier onto each TCR beta cDNA molecule. At least 2.5 million CDR3-containing paired-end reads were obtained from each sample. First-strand cDNA synthesis was performed from all RNA using the Mint cDNA synthesis kit, with priming by a TRBC-specific oligonucleotide. Following uracil-DNA glycosylase treatment, a first 18-cycle PCR with universal primers M1SS and BC2_uni_R was performed on all cDNA. Regarding the original processing steps: Normalization of each sample was performed by random selection of 1 million high-quality reads, each carrying a distinct molecular identifier. Instead of being binned into consensus sequences, reads that shared molecular identifiers were thrown out. MiTCR, run with a Q25 quality threshold and the strictest error-elimination algorithm, handled CDR3 identification, clonotype clustering and error correction. A nonparametric unseen species model with Euler transformation was used to estimate lower-bound total TCR beta diversity. The raw public reads went through TCRdb reprocessing: fastp at Q25, MiXCR clone calling, in-frame beta chains kept. Every distinct CDR3 protein forms one entry, paired with its most common genes and DNA. The V and J calls and clone size come from TCRdb's table, not from the authors' own analysis. This sample comprises some 1.8 million distinct CDR3 sequences, 35% to 50% of them detected only once. The biggest ten clones account for about 23% of the sample.

Overall study outcomes, separate from this receptor: Donor CMV infection status was unknown, potentially confounding age-related changes in expanded clonotypes. Estimates of total diversity based on one million sequenced T cells were considered lower bounds and underestimates. As age increased, observed TCR beta diversity per million T cells dropped in a roughly linear way, and a significant reduction was already evident by age about 40. Because profiling used bulk unsorted PBMCs, naive and antigen-experienced compartments could not be compared conclusively. Compared with the aged group, the long-lived group had more naive CD4+ T cells, fewer expanded clones and increased TCR diversity, a pattern suggesting age selection. There was a strong correlation between observed TCR beta diversity and the percentage of naive T cells measured by flow cytometry.

Material for sequencing was blood. The chain links TRBV30 with TRBJ2-1; the junction holds 9 bases that match TRBD1. The TCR comes from a human donor in good health. CDR3 protein: CAWSSLGGQGSYNEQFF. The bases read TGTGCCTGGAGCAGTCTGGGAGGACAGGGGTCTTACAATGAGCAGTTCTTC.